This T cell receptor beta chain appears in the sequencing data of a study of blood T cell repertoires in COVID-19. Study as a whole: T cells, B-cell-depleted T cells, or PBMCs supplied cDNA or gDNA.

Original processing methods: Using reference gene primer amplification, nucleated cell counts were estimated. Produced via immunoSEQ multiplex PCR; TCRdb's table is partial and in-frame only. That table supplies the V and J calls and clone size; D and trimming were determined from the DNA. In the table there are 120,000 to 150,000 clones, over 75% of which are singletons. Germline V gene sequence: CDR1 SQVTM, CDR2 ANQGSEA. J was trimmed by 7 bases and V by 7 bases; bases with no gene match: 4. The CDR3 runs 12 residues. The rearrangement links TRBV29-1 to TRBJ2-2; 9 bases fit TRBD1. The sample taken for sequencing was PBMCs or T cells enriched from blood (not recorded which). The source of this sequence is a woman in her 30s with acute COVID-19. The chain's CDR3 is CSAGQGNGELFF. The DNA of the CDR3 is TGCAGCGCCGGACAGGGGAACGGGGAGCTGTTTTTT.